The 18 T cell receptor beta chains listed next were all sequenced from one sample in a study of metastatic and nonmetastatic thyroid tumors. TCRdb reprocessed the PCR reads using MiXCR. The table has roughly 8,900 clones, roughly 24% seen once. Ahead of thyroid surgery, no patient had received treatment of any kind. Sequencing used adjacent normal tissue. These receptors were collected from a female donor with papillary thyroid cancer or a benign thyroid nodule (not recorded which). Some clones in this sample may be carry-over from other donors' samples.

The rearrangement uses TRBV10-3 and TRBJ1-2; TRBD1 agrees at 12 bases. The length of the CDR3 is 15 residues. Germline trimming cut 2 bases from V and 5 bases from J; bases unmatched to any gene: 3. Germline CDR1 is ENHRY and CDR2 is SYGVKD. CDR3 coding DNA: TGTGCCATCAGTGAGGGGACAGGGGGCCTTTATGGCTACACCTTC. Translating gives CAISEGTGGLYGYTF.

The J gene is TRBJ2-7, the V gene TRBV2, with 14 positions matching TRBD2. Germline CDR1 SNHLY, CDR2 FYNNEI. The CDR3 runs to 17 residues. J gave up 1 base and V 4 bases, and 6 bases lay outside the gene matches. Here the CDR3 reads CASSATGLAGESYEQYF. DNA for the CDR3: TGTGCCAGCAGTGCTACGGGACTAGCGGGAGAGTCCTACGAGCAGTACTTC.

The table lists this clone with a count of one. The junction departs from germline at one end; a sequencing error may be responsible. The chain employs TRBV5-1 and TRBJ2-5; D unresolved. This CDR3 is built from 13 residues. Germline values: CDR1 SGHRS, CDR2 YFSETQ. The CDR3 is CASSLASRETRYF. CDR3 DNA: TGCGCCAGCAGCTTGGCCTCTCGTGAGACCCGGTACTTC.

This clone was picked up a small number of times. The chain has TRBV19 and TRBJ1-5; 7 bases map to TRBD1. The CDR3 is made up of 13 amino acids. The germline gives CDR1 LNHDA, CDR2 SQIVND (reference sequence). V gave up 5 bases and J gave up 7 bases; unmatched junction bases: 5. The CDR3 sequence: CASSPGQRQPQHF. In nucleotides, the CDR3 is TGTGCCAGTAGTCCGGGACAGAGGCAGCCCCAGCATTTT. The complete variable domain, with remaining parts taken from reference TRBV19 and TRBJ1-5, reads DGGITQSPKYLFRKEGQNVTLSCEQNLNHDAMYWYRQDPGQGLRLIYYSQIVNDFQKGDIAEGYSVSREKKESFPLTVTSAQKNPTAFYLCASSPGQRQPQHFGDGTRLSIL.

This clone appeared many times. One junction end disagrees with the germline gene, perhaps due to a read error. The genes are TRBV7-7 and TRBJ2-6; the D is unclear. Looked up from germline, CDR1 is SSHAT and CDR2 is FNYEAQ (reference sequence). The CDR3 is made up of 17 amino acids. CDR3 coding DNA: TGTGCTAGCAGTCCCGGTTCAACCTACTCTGGGGCCAACGTCCTGACTTTC. It yields the protein CASSPGSTYSGANVLTF.

This clone was observed a handful of times. CDR3 amino acids: CASSTRLAGQETQYF. The DNA of the CDR3 is TGTGCCAGCAGTACCCGACTAGCGGGGCAAGAGACCCAGTACTTC. The V call is TRBV27, the J call TRBJ2-5, with 11 nucleotides matching TRBD2. This CDR3 region has 15 residues. Germline V lookup: CDR1 MNHEY, CDR2 SMNVEV (reference sequence). The trim removed 5 bases at V and 2 bases at J, leaving 4 bases unmatched.

By proportion, this clone is medium-sized (0.01 to 0.1%). The chain uses TRBV7-2 and TRBJ1-2; D unclear. This CDR3 region has 14 residues. Germline V gene data show CDR1 as SGHTA and CDR2 as FQGNSA. V was clipped by 1 base and J by 6 bases, with 12 bases between them. The CDR3 DNA is TGTGCCAGCAGCTTAGGGAGCGAGCAGAATGGCTACACCTTC. Translation: CASSLGSEQNGYTF.

V gene TRBV20-1 combines with J gene TRBJ2-1; D is perhaps TRBD1 or TRBD2 (5 bases each). The CDR3 sequence is 14 residues long. Germline assignment: CDR1 DFQATT and CDR2 SNEGSKA (reference sequence). V was clipped by 4 bases and J by 5 bases, with 15 bases between them. The CDR3 loop reads CSAIWDVWHNEQFF. The DNA for the CDR3 is TGCAGTGCTATTTGGGACGTCTGGCACAATGAGCAGTTCTTC.

The sample holds many counts of this clone. The J gene is TRBJ2-5, the V gene TRBV3-1, with TRBD2 identical over 7 bases. The germline CDR1 and CDR2 sequences are LGHDT and YNNKEL (reference sequence). V shed 7 bases, J shed 5 bases, and the junction held 7 bases outside the gene matches. The CDR3 covers 13 residues. CDR3 sequence: CASTPGGGETQYF. Here the CDR3 DNA reads TGTGCCAGCACCCCCGGGGGAGGGGAGACCCAGTACTTC.

This clone was seen at least ten times. With a much larger clone just one base away, this may be a read error. V usage is TRBV7-9 and J usage is TRBJ2-2; 9 bases fit TRBD1. This CDR3 spans 15 amino acids. V was pared by 8 bases and J by 4 bases, with 8 bases of the junction left unmatched. Germline V gene sequence: CDR1 SEHNR, CDR2 FQNEAQ (reference sequence). CDR3: CASPGTGRSTGELFF. The CDR3, as DNA: TGTGCCAGCCCGGGGACAGGGAGAAGCACCGGGGAGCTGTTTTTT.

The rearrangement links TRBV20-1 to TRBJ2-5, with TRBD1 identical over 7 bases. Germline V lookup: CDR1 DFQATT, CDR2 SNEGSKA (reference sequence). The CDR3 runs to 15 residues. The ends lost 0 bases at V and 4 bases at J; junction bases unmatched: 8. The CDR3 DNA reads TGCAGTGCTAGAGATTCGACAGGGTTGGGAGAGACCCAGTACTTC. Amino acids: CSARDSTGLGETQYF.

This clone was seen a handful of times. The chain combines TRBV20-1 with TRBJ1-5, with D possibly being TRBD1 (5 bases). Germline CDR1 is DFQATT and CDR2 is SNEGSKA (reference sequence). V lost 0 bases and J 0 bases, leaving 18 bases between the germline ends. The CDR3 sequence is 18 residues long. This CDR3 reads CSARDVRWGTSSNQPQHF. The DNA of the CDR3 is TGCAGTGCTAGAGATGTTCGTTGGGGGACCTCTAGCAATCAGCCCCAGCATTTT.

The chain links TRBV27 to TRBJ2-2; 11 bases are a match to TRBD2. J gave up 0 bases and V 2 bases, and 2 bases lay outside the gene matches. The CDR3 extends over 17 amino acids. Germline values: CDR1 MNHEY, CDR2 SMNVEV (reference sequence). CDR3 sequence reads: CASSLKGLAANTGELFF. The CDR3 nucleotides read TGTGCCAGCAGTTTAAAGGGACTAGCGGCGAACACCGGGGAGCTGTTTTTT.

The chain recombines TRBV11-2 with TRBJ2-1; D gene ambiguous. The ends were cut back, 1 base at V and 9 bases at J, with 13 bases in the middle. Germline V gives CDR1 SGHAT, CDR2 FQNNGV. The CDR3 spans 14 residues. The CDR3 reads CASSLGRWSGEQFF. CDR3 sequence (DNA): TGTGCCAGCAGCTTAGGCCGGTGGTCCGGTGAGCAGTTCTTC.

The chain recombines TRBV20-1 with TRBJ2-2; D gene ambiguous. Germline V lookup: CDR1 DFQATT, CDR2 SNEGSKA (reference sequence). The V gene lost 0 bases and the J gene lost 0 bases, with 20 bases spanning the gap. This CDR3 region has 19 residues. As DNA, the CDR3 is TGCAGTGCTAGAGACCCCCATCAGCCCGGCCTCGCGAACACCGGGGAGCTGTTTTTT. Encoded protein: CSARDPHQPGLANTGELFF.

The chain couples TRBV28 to TRBJ2-5; 10 bases match TRBD2. The CDR3 consists of 15 residues. CDR1 is MDHEN, CDR2 SYDVKM, per germline. After removal of 3 bases from V and 5 bases from J, the junction contained 6 bases not matched to a gene. The CDR3 nucleotides read TGTGCCAGCAGTTTTCTAGCGGGAGAGGGGGAGACCCAGTACTTC. Its protein product is CASSFLAGEGETQYF.

This clone was observed many times. This sequence joins TRBV5-1 and TRBJ2-4, with D possibly matching TRBD1 (5 bases). This CDR3 spans 15 amino acids. Trimming removed 3 bases from V and 6 bases from J, with 16 bases in between. CDR1 is SGHRS and CDR2 is YFSETQ in the germline V gene. DNA for the CDR3: TGCGCCAGCAGCTGGACCACCCAGCAGGGAAACATTCAGTACTTC. Its translation: CASSWTTQQGNIQYF.

The chain combines TRBV20-1 with TRBJ2-7; 10 bases align to TRBD1. This CDR3 is built from 15 residues. Germline V gene sequence: CDR1 DFQATT, CDR2 SNEGSKA (reference sequence). After removal of 6 bases from V and 0 bases from J, the junction contained 8 bases not matched to a gene. The CDR3 loop reads CSAGSGTGDSYEQYF. The DNA for the CDR3 is TGCAGTGCGGGGTCTGGGACAGGGGACTCCTACGAGCAGTACTTC.